This T cell receptor beta chain appears in the sequencing data of a study of shared T cell receptors in the human thymus. The trim removed 8 bases at V and 5 bases at J, leaving 12 bases unmatched. The CDR3 loop spans 15 amino acids. Germline V CDR1 and CDR2: MGHDK, SYGVNS. TCRdb's copy holds only in-frame clones and misses some; the assay was immunoSEQ multiplex PCR. The sample carries 700,000 or so clones, 80% to 90% recorded once. The same sample was also used in a study of human thymus T cells.

The TCR originated in a girl under three years old with a congenital heart defect. The chain has TRBV25-1 and TRBJ2-1; TRBD1 agrees at 7 bases. The sample consisted of thymocytes. Here the CDR3 reads CASGWDRHSNNEQFF. The CDR3 nucleotides read TGTGCCAGCGGATGGGACAGACACTCGAACAATGAGCAGTTCTTC.